This T cell receptor beta chain was sequenced during a study of cytomegalovirus exposure and HLA in healthy donors. About this clone itself: Its antigen is undetermined. At one boundary the junction diverges from the germline segment, which might be a read error.

The PCR contained 60 Vbeta and 13 Jbeta primers. Per the original data handling: In a later analysis, around 87 million unique TCR beta chains included roughly 11 million shared by two or more donors. Libraries were prepared by immunoSEQ multiplex PCR; TCRdb keeps only in-frame clonotypes and omits some of them. The V and J calls and clone size come from that table; D and trimming were worked out from the DNA. Of over 100,000 clones in the sample, roughly 83% were seen once. Overall study findings and caveats: Earlier findings revealed that most TCR beta V segments proved productive either about 87% or about 30% of the time. Among TCR beta chains, those listed as cytomegalovirus-associated numbered approximately 150. For presence/absence analyses, sequencing depth was assumed to be roughly uniform across donors.

The CDR3 spans 17 residues. CDR1 is SEHNR, CDR2 FQNEAQ, per germline (reference sequence). The sample consisted of PBMCs. J is TRBJ2-7 and V is TRBV7-9; TRBD2 aligns across 12 bases. This sequence originates from a woman younger than 30 in good health and CMV-seropositive. DNA of the CDR3: TGTTCCAGCAGCCCCGACCCTCTAGCGGGAGGGCGCTACGAGCAGTACTTC. This translates into CSSSPDPLAGGRYEQYF.